This TCR beta chain derives from a study of T cells in Graves' hyperthyroidism and ophthalmopathy. The diagnostic basis comprised clinical symptoms, serum thyroxine and TRAb, thyroid ultrasound and orbital computed tomography. Of note for this clonotype: The antigen is unknown.

General study results and limits: Blood shared most expanded thyroid clonotypes above 0.001.

The source material, RNA transcripts, was used to amplify TCR beta CDR3 regions. A set of HTBI primers served as the primers for a first-round RT-PCR of the TCR CDR3. Each CDR3 protein gets one entry after TCRdb re-called the multiplex PCR reads with MiXCR. The data show 400,000 to 550,000 distinct CDR3 sequences, around 22% seen once. With V trimmed by 8 bases and J by 8 bases, 4 bases remained unmatched. Germline V gene sequence: CDR1 SNHLY, CDR2 FYNNEI. The length of the CDR3 is 12 residues. The chain is built from TRBV2 and TRBJ2-1, with TRBD1 matching over 9 bases. Sequencing input: blood. The receptor was derived from a woman in her thirties with Graves' ophthalmopathy. The CDR3: CASRDRVDEQFF. CDR3 bases: TGTGCCAGCCGGGACAGGGTGGATGAGCAGTTCTTC.